The entry that follows covers one TCR beta chain sequence. The data belong to a study of blood T cell repertoires in COVID-19. The overall study: Donors in the United States, Italy and Spain gave samples during acute or convalescent COVID-19.

Original handling: Estimates of nucleated cell counts were drawn from the amplification of reference gene primers. Some clones are missing from TCRdb's copy, which holds only in-frame ones; the method was immunoSEQ multiplex PCR. D and trimming were read from the DNA, whereas the V and J calls and clone size are those reported in that table. The table shows approximately 250,000 clones, with approximately 82% occurring only once. The CDR3 contains 15 residues. V shed 2 bases, J shed 7 bases, and the junction held 5 bases outside the gene matches. Germline lookup yields CDR1 MRHNA and CDR2 SNTAGT. Sequencing was carried out using peripheral blood. The sequence came from a man in his forties who had recovered from COVID-19. This chain connects TRBV6-4 to TRBJ2-1; 10 nucleotides line up with TRBD2. The DNA of the CDR3 is TGTGCCAGCAGTGACGAGACTAGCGGGCTTAATGAGCAGTTCTTC. Its protein product is CASSDETSGLNEQFF.